Presented here are 10 T cell receptor beta chains from one specimen sequenced in a study of CD4 T cells in relation to SARS-CoV-2 and coronaviruses (dated by TCRdb to the early 2020s). Library prep was done by the immunoSEQ multiplex PCR assay. Held by TCRdb, this immuneACCESS table contains in-frame sequences only and omits some clones. Under half of the omission traces to an unresolved V gene where checked; the cause of the rest is unknown. In all, the sample holds fewer than 20,000 clones, and almost 80% of those were seen once. The ten largest clones represent roughly a fifth of the sample. Their target antigens are unknown. CD4+ T cells from unexposed donors were collected before the COVID-19 pandemic (2011-2018). Following 10 days of culture, the EasySep CD4+ T cell isolation kit was used to isolate CD4+ T cells. Sequencing was done on a sample of CD4+ T cells from PBMCs, cultured in vitro. The receptors here all came from a human donor in good health.

V usage is TRBV5-1 and J usage is TRBJ1-4; the D gene is possibly TRBD1 (5 bases). This CDR3 region has 15 residues. CDR1 and CDR2 from the germline V gene are SGHRS and YFSETQ. V gave up 4 bases and J gave up 4 bases, with 14 bases separating them. In DNA, the CDR3 is TGCGCCAGCAGCCTGATGGGACGTGGTAATGAAAAACTGTTTTTT. Translating gives CASSLMGRGNEKLFF.

The rearrangement uses TRBV5-1 and TRBJ2-1; 15 positions match TRBD2. Trimming at V came to 4 bases and at J to 9 bases, leaving 5 bases not matched to a gene. CDR1 SGHRS and CDR2 YFSETQ come from the germline V gene. This CDR3 comprises 15 residues. The CDR3 DNA follows: TGCGCCAGCAGCATGGGACTAGCGGGAGGCGGTGAGCAGTTCTTC. It yields the protein CASSMGLAGGGEQFF.

The chain uses TRBV9 and TRBJ1-2; 9 bases align to TRBD1. The CDR3 sequence is 15 residues long. Trimming took 4 bases from V and 4 from J; bases not matched to a gene: 8. CDR1 is SGDLS, CDR2 YYNGEE, per germline. The CDR3 nucleotides are TGTGCCAGCAGCACCGGGACAGGGAAGAGCTATGGCTACACCTTC. Translated, it gives CASSTGTGKSYGYTF.

V gene TRBV3-1 (or the pseudogene TRBV3-2) combines with J gene TRBJ1-1; TRBD1 is a possible D gene (5 bases). Germline CDR1 is LGHDT and CDR2 is YNNKEL (reference sequence). V lost 2 bases and J 5 bases, leaving 18 bases between the germline ends. This CDR3 spans 16 amino acids. The CDR3 loop is CASSQYGAGAGTEAFF. The CDR3 region has the DNA TGTGCCAGCAGCCAATATGGGGCCGGGGCGGGGACTGAAGCTTTCTTT.

The table lists this clone with a count of one. CDR3 residues: CASSSDSFGEKLFF. CDR3 bases: TGCGCCAGCAGCTCGGACAGTTTCGGGGAAAAACTGTTTTTT. The chain recombines TRBV5-1 with TRBJ1-4; D is possibly TRBD1 (6 bases). Trimming shortened V by 3 bases and J by 8 bases, and 14 bases separated the two germline ends. Germline loops: CDR1 SGHRS, CDR2 YFSETQ. The CDR3 length is 14 residues.

The chain combines TRBV29-1 with TRBJ2-3, with D unclear. Per germline, CDR1 SQVTM and CDR2 ANQGSEA. This CDR3 contains 13 residues. V was cut by 7 bases and J by 2 bases, with 13 bases left in between. The CDR3 region is CSAGGLPTDTQYF. The CDR3 region has the DNA TGCAGCGCTGGCGGATTACCCACAGATACGCAGTATTTT.

This chain links TRBV7-9 with TRBJ2-1, with a weak D call TRBD2 (6 bases). Germline V gives CDR1 SEHNR, CDR2 FQNEAQ (reference sequence). Trimming removed 5 bases from V and 5 bases from J, with 13 bases in between. This CDR3 comprises 14 residues. CDR3 protein: CASSLTSPDNEQFF. CDR3 DNA: TGTGCCAGCAGCCTGACTAGTCCCGACAATGAGCAGTTCTTC.

This chain links TRBV3-1 (or the pseudogene TRBV3-2) with TRBJ2-1, with TRBD2 as a possible D gene (6 bases). Germline CDR1 reads LGHDT; CDR2 reads YNNKEL (reference sequence). The CDR3 loop spans 16 amino acids. The V end lost 1 base, the J end lost 4 bases, and 14 bases lay between the germline ends. The CDR3 bases are TGTGCCAGCAGCCAAGTCGGCAGCGGGTTATACAATGAGCAGTTCTTC. Translating gives CASSQVGSGLYNEQFF.

This chain connects TRBV6-5 to TRBJ1-4; tentatively, D is TRBD1 (5 bases). V was shortened by 8 bases and J by 8 bases, with 18 bases between the two germline ends. This CDR3 has 14 amino acids. Per the germline V gene, CDR1 is MNHEY and CDR2 is SVGAGI. The CDR3 sequence: CASSGGGVPEKLFF. CDR3 nucleotides: TGTGCCAGCTCAGGTGGAGGGGTACCCGAAAAACTGTTTTTT.

The rearrangement links TRBV3-1 (or the pseudogene TRBV3-2) to TRBJ2-3; 14 bases are shared with TRBD2. Looked up from germline, CDR1 is LGHDT and CDR2 is YNNKEL (reference sequence). With 6 bases clipped from V and 6 bases from J, the junction kept 11 bases outside the gene matches. This CDR3 has 17 amino acids. The CDR3 loop is CASSRLGTSGSGDTQYF. The CDR3 DNA follows: TGTGCCAGCAGTCGTCTCGGGACTAGCGGGAGCGGTGATACGCAGTATTTT.